This T cell receptor (beta chain) originates from a study of CD8+ T cells in alopecia areata. This CDR3 spans 15 amino acids. Between the trimmed V and J ends, which lost 4 bases and 0 bases, there was a span of 14 bases. The germline gives CDR1 SGDLS, CDR2 YYNGEE. Study-wide points: Many of the expanded lesional clones endured in scalp and blood while on tofacitinib. Scalp clonality and expanded CD8+ clones among the top 100 fell significantly with tofacitinib.

Details on this clone: As yet, its antigen is unknown.

Extracted RNA was reverse transcribed into cDNA, the sequencing template. The protocol was immunoSEQ multiplex PCR, while the TCRdb copy is restricted to in-frame clones and leaves out a portion. The table records about 110,000 clones, about 59% of them present only once. Treatment: oral pan-JAK inhibitor, 5-10 mg twice daily. The researchers isolated CD4+ and CD8+ T cells from PBMCs by sorting. The gene calls are TRBV9 and TRBJ2-7, with D hard to call. This TCR derives from a human donor with alopecia areata. Source: CD8+ T cells sorted from blood, taken at week 24, from a patient treated with tofacitinib. This chain's CDR3 is CASSPDGLPSYEQYF. CDR3 coding DNA: TGTGCCAGCAGCCCCGATGGGTTACCCTCCTACGAGCAGTACTTC.